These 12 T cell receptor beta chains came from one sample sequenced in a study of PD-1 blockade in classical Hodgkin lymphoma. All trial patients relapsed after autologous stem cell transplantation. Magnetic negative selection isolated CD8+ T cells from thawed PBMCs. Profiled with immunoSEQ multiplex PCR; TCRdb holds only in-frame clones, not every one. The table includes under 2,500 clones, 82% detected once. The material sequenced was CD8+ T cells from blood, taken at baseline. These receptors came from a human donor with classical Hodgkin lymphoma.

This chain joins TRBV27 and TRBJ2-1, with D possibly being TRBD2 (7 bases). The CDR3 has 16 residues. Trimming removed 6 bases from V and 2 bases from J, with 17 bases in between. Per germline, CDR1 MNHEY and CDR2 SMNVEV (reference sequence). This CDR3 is CASRPYVGGPYNEQFF. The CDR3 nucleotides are TGTGCCAGCAGACCCTATGTCGGGGGGCCCTACAATGAGCAGTTCTTC.

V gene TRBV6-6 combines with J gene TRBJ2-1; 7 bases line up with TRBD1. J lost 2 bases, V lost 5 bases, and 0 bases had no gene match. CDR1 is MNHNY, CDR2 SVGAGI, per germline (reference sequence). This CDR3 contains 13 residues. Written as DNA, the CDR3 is TGTGCCAGCAGTGGGACAGCCTACAATGAGCAGTTCTTC. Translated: CASSGTAYNEQFF.

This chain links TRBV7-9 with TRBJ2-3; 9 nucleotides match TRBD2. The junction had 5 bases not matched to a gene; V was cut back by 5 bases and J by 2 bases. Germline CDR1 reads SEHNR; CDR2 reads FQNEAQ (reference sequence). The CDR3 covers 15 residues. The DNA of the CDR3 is TGTGCCAGCAGCCCCGGACTAGCGCCCACAGATACGCAGTATTTT. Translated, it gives CASSPGLAPTDTQYF.

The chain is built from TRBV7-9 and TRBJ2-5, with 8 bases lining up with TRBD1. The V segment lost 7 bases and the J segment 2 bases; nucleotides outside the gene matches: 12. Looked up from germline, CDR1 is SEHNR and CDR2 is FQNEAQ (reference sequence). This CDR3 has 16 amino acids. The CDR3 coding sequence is TGTGCCAGCACCGAAATGGGACAGGATCAACAAGAGACCCAGTACTTC. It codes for CASTEMGQDQQETQYF. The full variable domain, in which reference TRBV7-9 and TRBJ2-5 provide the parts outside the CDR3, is DTGVSQNPRHKITKRGQNVTFRCDPISEHNRLYWYRQTLGQGPEFLTYFQNEAQLEKSRLLSDRFSAERPKGSFSTLEIQRTEQGDSAMYLCASTEMGQDQQETQYFGPGTRLLVL.

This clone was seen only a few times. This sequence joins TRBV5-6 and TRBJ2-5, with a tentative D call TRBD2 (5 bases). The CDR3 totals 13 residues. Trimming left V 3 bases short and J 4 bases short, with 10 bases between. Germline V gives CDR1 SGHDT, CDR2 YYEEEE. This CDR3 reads CASSWRYPETQYF. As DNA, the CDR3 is TGTGCCAGCAGCTGGAGGTACCCAGAGACCCAGTACTTC.

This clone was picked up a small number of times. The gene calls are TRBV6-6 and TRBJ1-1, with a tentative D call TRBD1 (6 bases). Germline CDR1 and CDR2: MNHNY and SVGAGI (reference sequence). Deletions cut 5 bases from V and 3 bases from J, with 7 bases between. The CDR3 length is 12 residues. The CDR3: CASSPGDTEAFF. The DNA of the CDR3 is TGTGCCAGCAGTCCAGGGGACACTGAAGCTTTCTTT.

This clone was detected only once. The CDR3 here is CASLGVADSYNEQFF. CDR3 DNA: TGTGCCAGCCTGGGGGTAGCGGACTCCTACAATGAGCAGTTCTTC. The chain uses TRBV28 and TRBJ2-1, with D perhaps TRBD2 (6 bases). V lost 8 bases and J 0 bases, leaving 14 bases between the germline ends. CDR3 size: 15 residues. The V gene's germline CDR1 is MDHEN and CDR2 SYDVKM.

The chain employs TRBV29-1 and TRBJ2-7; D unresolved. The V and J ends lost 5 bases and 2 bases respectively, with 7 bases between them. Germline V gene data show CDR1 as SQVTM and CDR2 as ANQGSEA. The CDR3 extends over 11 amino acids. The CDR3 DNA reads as TGCAGCGTTCCCGGAACCTACGAGCAGTACTTC. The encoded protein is CSVPGTYEQYF.

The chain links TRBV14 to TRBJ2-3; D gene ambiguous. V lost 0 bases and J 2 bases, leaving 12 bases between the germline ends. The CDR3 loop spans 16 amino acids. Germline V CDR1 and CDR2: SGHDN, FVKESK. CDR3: CASSQDQRNPTDTQYF. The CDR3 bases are TGTGCCAGCAGCCAAGACCAACGAAATCCCACAGATACGCAGTATTTT.

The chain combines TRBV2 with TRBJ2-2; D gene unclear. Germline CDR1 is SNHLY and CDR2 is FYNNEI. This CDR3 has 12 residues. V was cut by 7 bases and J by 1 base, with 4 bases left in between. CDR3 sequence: CASKVNTGELFF. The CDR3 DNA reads TGTGCCAGCAAGGTGAACACCGGGGAGCTGTTTTTT.

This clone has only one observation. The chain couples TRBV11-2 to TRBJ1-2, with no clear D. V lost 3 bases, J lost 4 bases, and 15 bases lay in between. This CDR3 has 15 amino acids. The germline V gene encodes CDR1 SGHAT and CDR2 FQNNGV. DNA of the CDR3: TGTGCCAGCAGCTTCTATTTACCGGGATTCTATGGCTACACCTTC. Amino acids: CASSFYLPGFYGYTF.

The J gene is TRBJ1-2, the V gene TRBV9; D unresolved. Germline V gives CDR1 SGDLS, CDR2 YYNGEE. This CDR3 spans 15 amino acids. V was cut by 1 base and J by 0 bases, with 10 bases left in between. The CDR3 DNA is TGTGCCAGCAGCGTACGCTCGGGGTCTAACTATGGCTACACCTTC. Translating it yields CASSVRSGSNYGYTF.